This T cell receptor beta chain was retrieved from a study of shared clonotypes between healthy human individuals. Overall study: Donors, aged 18 to 49, were two women and three men.

In the sorted-subset replicate PCRs, around 220 ng DNA, roughly 29,000 T cell genomes, was used. Libraries were prepared by immunoSEQ multiplex PCR; TCRdb keeps only in-frame clonotypes and omits some of them. The sample has around 2,000,000 clones; around 96% are singletons. The naive CD8 population came from CD45RO-negative cells selected for CCR7, without terminally differentiated effector memory CD45RA+ cells. The donors were all Caucasian adults (living in Nashville, Tennessee). Worth noting for this clone: The target antigen is unknown.

Study conclusions and caveats: The four-donor shared clonotypes exceeded non-shared clonotypes in generation probability, with non-shared ones scoring lower.

This CDR3 region has 15 residues. The germline V gene encodes CDR1 SGHTA and CDR2 FQGTGA. After removal of 5 bases from V and 3 bases from J, the junction contained 7 bases not matched to a gene. This sequence joins TRBV7-3 and TRBJ2-3; 8 bases are a match to TRBD1. This TCR was recovered from a man younger than 35 in good health. Sequencing input: naive CD8+ T cells sorted from blood. CDR3 DNA sequence: TGTGCCAGCAGCCCGACAGGGGAGGCGACAGATACGCAGTATTTT. Encoded protein: CASSPTGEATDTQYF.